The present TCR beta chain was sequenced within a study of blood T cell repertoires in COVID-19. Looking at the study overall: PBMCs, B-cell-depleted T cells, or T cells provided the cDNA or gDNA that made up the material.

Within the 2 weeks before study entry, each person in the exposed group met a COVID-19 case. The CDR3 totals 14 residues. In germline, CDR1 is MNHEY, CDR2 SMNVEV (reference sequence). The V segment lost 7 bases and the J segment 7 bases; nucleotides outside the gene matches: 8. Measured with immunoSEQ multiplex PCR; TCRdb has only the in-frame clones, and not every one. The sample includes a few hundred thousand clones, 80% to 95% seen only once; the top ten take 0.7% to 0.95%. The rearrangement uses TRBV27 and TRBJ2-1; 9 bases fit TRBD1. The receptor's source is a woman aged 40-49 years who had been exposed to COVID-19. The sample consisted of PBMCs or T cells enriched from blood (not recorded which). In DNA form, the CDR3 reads TGTGCCAGCAAAGACGGGACAGGGTTGAATGAGCAGTTCTTC. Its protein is CASKDGTGLNEQFF.